This TCR beta chain originates from a study of OX40 agonist ivuxolimab in advanced cancers. About the full investigation: The costimulatory receptor OX40 (CD134) was targeted by ivuxolimab, a fully human IgG2 agonistic monoclonal antibody. Of the 50 to 55 patients in dose escalation, some 20 had hepatocellular carcinoma, some 15 had melanoma, 9 had renal cell carcinoma and 9 had head and neck cancer. The paper covers the monotherapy dose-escalation part of the phase I ivuxolimab trial, which included N of about 50 patients. The point of sequencing TCRbeta in the periphery was to test whether ivuxolimab changed TCR sequence diversity and drove clonal T-cell expansion. Partial responses occurred in three dose-escalation patients: two with cutaneous melanoma and one with hepatocellular carcinoma. Patients were allowed to have had prior anti-PD-1, anti-PD-L1 or anti-CTLA-4 therapy, and roughly two fifths of the dose-escalation patients had been treated with checkpoint inhibitors. The dose-escalation cohort was roughly 87% male with a mean age of about 60 years, ranging from roughly 23 to 80. Intravenous ivuxolimab was administered to patients every 2 weeks at six dose levels: 0.01, 0.1, 0.3, 1.5, 3 and 10 mg/kg.

A remark on this clone: The target of this receptor is not known. Base qualities are not at hand, and no much larger clone is one base apart.

The full study reports these points: At doses of 0.1 to 3.0 mg/kg, clonal expansion of both CD4+ and CD8+ blood T cells was observed from baseline to week 6. After ivuxolimab, expanded clones were on average more numerous among CD8+ T cells than among CD4+ T cells. In the 0.1-3.0 mg/kg groups, partial responders were among the patients with the lowest normalized peripheral clonal expansion, particularly in CD8+ T cells. Low levels of normalized T-cell clonal expansion were also seen in some nonresponding patients. The antigen specificity of the clonally expanded peripheral T cells was not determined.

The trial excluded patients who had a history of autoimmune disease or were on systemic immunosuppression. Peripheral blood for TCR sequencing was collected from all dose cohorts at baseline, on cycle 4 day 1, and on cycle 7 day 1. The samples were drawn from a first-in-human, open-label, multicenter phase I dose-escalation trial of ivuxolimab. Adults with locally advanced or metastatic head and neck squamous cell, hepatocellular, melanoma or renal cell carcinoma were enrolled in the trial. Before TCR sequencing, CD4+ and CD8+ T cells were separately sorted from peripheral blood. V and J lose 4 bases and 1 base, and a span of 11 bases separates them. The CDR3 contains 14 residues, cysteine and phenylalanine counted. Only the CDR3 part of the read is kept: 42 bases, read in frame from the first base. CDR1 and CDR2, per the germline V gene (reference sequence), are SGHNT and YYREEE. Genomic DNA was isolated from the sorted cells so that the TCRbeta CDR3 region could be sequenced. The immunoSEQ Assay was used for sequencing of TCRbeta CDR3 regions. What TCRdb holds here is the immuneACCESS table cut down to in-frame rearrangements. Part of the clones is not present; checked against another copy, under half of the missing clones reflect an unresolved V gene, and the others are unexplained. The sample table lists around 80,000 clones, 85% to 90% of them with a count of one. The ten top clones hold over 0.75% of the sample.

The sequenced sample was CD4+ or CD8+ T cells sorted from blood, obtained in a trial of the OX40 agonist ivuxolimab. This sequence uses TRBV5-4 and TRBJ1-1, and the D gene may be TRBD1, 5 bases matching. The clonotype was recovered from an adult with an advanced solid tumor such as melanoma, head and neck, liver or kidney cancer. The DNA is TGTGCCAGCAGCCGTTCCAGGGCGAACACTGAAGCTTTCTTT. Its product reads: CASSRSRANTEAFF.